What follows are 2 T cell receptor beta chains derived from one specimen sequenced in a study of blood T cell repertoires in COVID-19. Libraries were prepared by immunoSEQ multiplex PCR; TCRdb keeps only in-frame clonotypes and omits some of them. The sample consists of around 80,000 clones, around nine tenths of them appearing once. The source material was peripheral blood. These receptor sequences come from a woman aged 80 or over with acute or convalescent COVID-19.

The CDR3 protein is CASDTGRDTGELFF. In DNA form, the CDR3 reads TGTGCCAGTGACACCGGGAGGGACACCGGGGAGCTGTTTTTT. The chain is built from TRBV2 and TRBJ2-2, with 8 bases matching TRBD2. Germline CDR1 SNHLY, CDR2 FYNNEI. CDR3 length: 14 amino acids. V lost 9 bases to trimming and J lost 3 bases; unmatched junction nucleotides: 6.

In DNA form, the CDR3 reads TGTGCCATCAGTGAGTCGGCGGGGGAAGCTTTCTTT. Protein: CAISESAGEAFF. The rearrangement uses TRBV10-3 and TRBJ1-1; no clear D gene. CDR3 length: 12 residues. The germline V and J ends were trimmed by 0 bases and 8 bases, with 7 bases remaining between them. Germline V CDR1 and CDR2: ENHRY, SYGVKD.